This T cell receptor beta chain comes out of a study of long-term antiretroviral therapy in people with HIV. Study-wide points: Repertoires in HIV (unlike those of controls) had narrower CDR3 length ranges. Data on ART adherence, viral resistance or therapy changes were unavailable.

In the case of this clone: Its antigen is as yet unknown.

The germline V gene has CDR1 SGHRS and CDR2 YFSETQ. V was cut by 0 bases and J by 6 bases, with 6 bases left in between. The CDR3 extends over 13 amino acids. Survey-level immunoSEQ v3.0 assays were run. TCRdb keeps only in-frame clones here, not all; method: immunoSEQ multiplex PCR. Altogether more than 11,000 clones are present, about 82% being singletons, with the ten largest covering 15% to 20%. The chain has TRBV5-1 and TRBJ2-2, with D perhaps TRBD2 (5 bases). This clonotype originated in a woman aged 40 to 50 with HIV. The specimen was unsorted PBMCs, collected 1.8 years before starting antiretroviral therapy. The CDR3 reads CASSLVSAGELFF. The CDR3 nucleotides are TGCGCCAGCAGCTTGGTTAGCGCCGGGGAGCTGTTTTTT. Full variable domain (missing parts from reference TRBV5-1 and TRBJ2-2): KAGVTQTPRYLIKTRGQQVTLSCSPISGHRSVSWYQQTPGQGLQFLFEYFSETQRNKGNFPGRFSGRQFSNSRSEMNVSTLELGDSALYLCASSLVSAGELFFGEGSRLTVL.